The T cell receptor beta chain under discussion was sequenced for a study of shared clonotypes between healthy human individuals. Notes on the study in general: Sampling used blood alone; tissue repertoires probably differ.

Participating donors were healthy, HIV-negative adults free of recent acute infections or vaccinations. Template for every sorted-subset replicate PCR totaled approximately 200 ng DNA, roughly 30,000 T cell genomes. Per the authors' pipeline: There were no quality scores in the junction-only immunoSEQ sequences, so filtering differed. The protocol was immunoSEQ multiplex PCR, while the TCRdb copy is restricted to in-frame clones and leaves out a portion. V and J calls and clone size follow that table, whereas D and trimming were derived from the DNA. The sample lists approximately 82,000 clones, 60% to 80% occurring once. V lost 2 bases and J 1 base, leaving 12 bases between the germline ends. Germline-derived CDR1 and CDR2 are SGHTA and FQGNSA. CDR3 length: 15 residues. The sample holds a few counts of this clone. What it binds is not known.

The clonotype was recovered from a man aged 25 to 40 in good health. The rearrangement joins TRBV7-2 to TRBJ2-7; D possibly corresponds to TRBD2 (6 bases). Sequencing was performed on memory CD8+ T cells sorted from blood. Stated subset: CD45RO+ cells pooled with CCR7-negative TemRA cells. CDR3 in DNA: TGTGCCAGCAGCTTAAGGGGACTGCAATCCTACGAGCAGTACTTC. Amino acids: CASSLRGLQSYEQYF.